This T cell receptor (beta chain) was found in a study of CD8 T cells in ankylosing spondylitis. The study, taken as a whole, reports: The study looked at matched synovial fluid samples from ankylosing spondylitis patients. Disease-linked clones were reported to be significantly enriched there. Clones that were linked to disease were CD8+ and were relatively rare in peripheral blood. What seemed typical of ankylosing spondylitis blood was a TCR beta motif built from about eight highly homologous variants.

V gave up 0 bases and J gave up 3 bases, with 12 bases separating them. Germline V gene sequence: CDR1 SGHRS, CDR2 YFSETQ. The CDR3 runs 16 residues. By quantitative 5'-RACE with molecular barcodes, the TCR beta libraries were made. From the 5' RACE reads, TCRdb called clonotypes with MiXCR, one entry per CDR3 protein. The sample contains 130,000 to 150,000 distinct CDR3 sequences, roughly 8.4% of which appear only once. In its sample, this clonotype was seen many times. The antigen remains undetermined. The TCR sequence derives from a male donor with ankylosing spondylitis. This chain joins TRBV5-1 and TRBJ2-2; D remains unclear. What was sequenced was synovial fluid, either unsorted or a sorted T cell fraction (not recorded which). The DNA for the CDR3 is TGCGCCAGCAGCTTGGATGGGGTCGTGTACACCGGGGAGCTGTTTTTT. Its translation: CASSLDGVVYTGELFF.